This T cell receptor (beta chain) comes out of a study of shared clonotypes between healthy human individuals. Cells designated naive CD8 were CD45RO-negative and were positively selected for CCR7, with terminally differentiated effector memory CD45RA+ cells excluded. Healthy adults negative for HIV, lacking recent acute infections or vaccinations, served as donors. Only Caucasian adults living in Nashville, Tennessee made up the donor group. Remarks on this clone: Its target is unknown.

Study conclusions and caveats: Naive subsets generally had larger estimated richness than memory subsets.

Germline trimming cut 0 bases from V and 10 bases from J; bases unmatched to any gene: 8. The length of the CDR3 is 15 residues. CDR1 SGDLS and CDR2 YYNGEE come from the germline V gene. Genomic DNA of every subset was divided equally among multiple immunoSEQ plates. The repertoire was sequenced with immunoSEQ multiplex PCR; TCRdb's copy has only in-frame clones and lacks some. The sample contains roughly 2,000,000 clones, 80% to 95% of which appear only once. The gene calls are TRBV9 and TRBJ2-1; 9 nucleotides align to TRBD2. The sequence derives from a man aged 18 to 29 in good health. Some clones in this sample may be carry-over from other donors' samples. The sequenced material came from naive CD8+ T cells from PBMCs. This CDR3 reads CASSVVSGLAFEQFF. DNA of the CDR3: TGTGCCAGCAGCGTAGTGTCGGGACTAGCATTCGAGCAGTTCTTC.